This T cell receptor (beta chain) was recorded in a study of cytomegalovirus exposure and HLA in healthy donors. At the level of the study: The 120 validation repertoires used the same platform as the 550 to 850 first-cohort repertoires (as reported by a later analysis).

The length of the CDR3 is 14 residues. Germline assignment: CDR1 SGHRS and CDR2 YFSETQ. With V trimmed by 2 bases and J by 2 bases, 1 base remained unmatched. The donors were members of the roughly 120-subject validation cohort (separate from the 666-subject first cohort). This table comes from immunoSEQ multiplex PCR, and its TCRdb copy is limited to in-frame clones, with some not included. Seen here are over 200,000 clones, 85% to 90% observed once, and the top ten hold approximately 2.9%. The table lists this clone with a count of one. The antigen is not known. General study results and limits: The study listed 150 to 200 cytomegalovirus-associated TCR beta chains.

Material: PBMCs. This TCR was recovered from a woman younger than 35 in good health and CMV-seronegative. This chain uses TRBV5-1 with TRBJ2-3; TRBD2 aligns across 8 bases. CDR3 nucleotide sequence: TGCGCCAGCAGCTTTAGCGGGACCACAGATACGCAGTATTTT. Translated, it gives CASSFSGTTDTQYF.